These 6 T cell receptor beta chains share one sample of origin, sequenced in a study of blood T cell repertoires in COVID-19. The data were produced by immunoSEQ multiplex PCR, yet TCRdb's version contains in-frame clones alone and is incomplete. This sample has 250,000 to 350,000 clones, with approximately 84% found just once. Sequencing used peripheral blood. The receptors were gathered from a human donor with COVID-19, enrolled during active disease. The donor label of this sample is uncertain.

The gene calls are TRBV9 and TRBJ2-1; 10 bases are shared with TRBD2. Looked up from germline, CDR1 is SGDLS and CDR2 is YYNGEE. The length of the CDR3 is 16 residues. The junction had 13 bases not matched to a gene; V was cut back by 4 bases and J by 9 bases. The DNA of the CDR3 is TGTGCCAGCAGCCCTGGAGCGGGAGGGCCTCGAAGTGAGCAGTTCTTC. Its translation: CASSPGAGGPRSEQFF.

The chain links TRBV15 to TRBJ2-7; the match to TRBD1 covers 8 bases. CDR3 length equals 17 residues. J lost 9 bases, V lost 5 bases, and 21 bases had no gene match. Germline CDR1 reads LNHNV; CDR2 reads YYDKDF (reference sequence). The CDR3 is CATSGGRGQGVGTRQYF. CDR3 DNA sequence: TGTGCCACCAGCGGAGGCAGGGGGCAGGGGGTAGGAACGCGGCAGTACTTC. Supplemented by reference TRBV15 and TRBJ2-7, the full variable domain reads DAMVIQNPRYQVTQFGKPVTLSCSQTLNHNVMYWYQQKSSQAPKLLFHYYDKDFNNEADTPDNFQSRRPNTSFCFLDIRSPGLGDTAMYLCATSGGRGQGVGTRQYFGPGTRLTVT.

The chain is built from TRBV2 and TRBJ2-6, with 8 bases identical to TRBD1. V lost 4 bases, J lost 0 bases, and 8 bases stayed unmatched. The CDR3 runs 18 residues. Germline CDR1 reads SNHLY; CDR2 reads FYNNEI. In DNA, the CDR3 is TGTGCCAGCAGTGTTTTCGGACAGGGCCTCTCTGGGGCCAACGTCCTGACTTTC. It yields the protein CASSVFGQGLSGANVLTF.

The gene calls are TRBV28 and TRBJ1-5; 8 positions agree with TRBD1. CDR3 length: 15 amino acids. V lost 3 bases to trimming and J lost 4 bases; unmatched junction nucleotides: 5. Germline V gives CDR1 MDHEN, CDR2 SYDVKM. CDR3 nucleotides: TGTGCCAGCAGTTTTCACAGGGGGGGGAATCAGCCCCAGCATTTT. Protein: CASSFHRGGNQPQHF.

This clone has just one count. V gene TRBV5-4 combines with J gene TRBJ2-5; the D gene is possibly TRBD2 (5 bases). The ends were cut back, 2 bases at V and 5 bases at J, with 13 bases in the middle. Germline lookup yields CDR1 SGHNT and CDR2 YYREEE (reference sequence). The length of the CDR3 is 14 residues. The CDR3 DNA sequence: TGTGCCAGCAGCTTCGTGGGGAGCGGCGAGACCCAGTACTTC. Its protein product is CASSFVGSGETQYF.

The V gene is TRBV11-2, the J gene TRBJ1-2; maybe TRBD1 (6 bases). Looked up from germline, CDR1 is SGHAT and CDR2 is FQNNGV. The CDR3 runs to 15 residues. V gave up 5 bases and J gave up 4 bases, with 17 bases separating them. The chain's CDR3 is CASSIDRFIGYGYTF. The CDR3 bases are TGTGCCAGCAGCATTGACAGGTTTATTGGCTATGGCTACACCTTC.